The 3 T cell receptor beta chains given below trace back to one sample, sequenced in a study of early T cells in non-severe SARS-CoV-2 infection. Each CDR3 protein gets one entry after TCRdb re-called the 5' RACE reads with MiXCR. Among tens of thousands of distinct CDR3 sequences listed, 12% were seen once. The source was whole blood, collected at baseline. The receptors were gathered from an adult who was a healthcare worker with PCR-confirmed SARS-CoV-2 infection or an uninfected control (not recorded which).

Ten or more counts support this clonotype. The chain employs TRBV20-1 and TRBJ1-4; no definite D call. CDR3 length: 14 residues. V was shortened by 3 bases and J by 6 bases, with 14 bases between the two germline ends. From germline, CDR1 is DFQATT and CDR2 SNEGSKA (reference sequence). CDR3 DNA sequence: TGCAGTGCTAGTCAAGGCCTGAGAGATGAAAAACTGTTTTTT. Translated: CSASQGLRDEKLFF.

This clonotype was picked up a small number of times. The chain links TRBV5-1 to TRBJ1-6, with 9 bases identical to TRBD1. Trimming cost V 3 bases and J 9 bases; bases outside gene matches: 4. This CDR3 is built from 14 residues. CDR1 and CDR2 from the germline V gene are SGHRS and YFSETQ. CDR3 in amino acids: CASSSGQGTSPLHF. For the CDR3, the DNA is TGCGCCAGCAGCTCAGGACAGGGGACTTCACCCCTCCACTTT.

This clonotype was recorded a few times. The chain combines TRBV11-2 with TRBJ1-6, with 8 bases aligning to TRBD1. The CDR3 extends over 17 amino acids. V lost 2 bases, J lost 0 bases, and 3 bases stayed unmatched. Germline V gene sequence: CDR1 SGHAT, CDR2 FQNNGV. In DNA, the CDR3 is TGTGCCAGCAGCTTAAACAGGGGGAGCTCCTATAATTCACCCCTCCACTTT. It yields the protein CASSLNRGSSYNSPLHF.